The next 27 T cell receptor beta chains were all read from a single sample in a study of blood T cell repertoires in COVID-19. Only in-frame clones appear in the TCRdb table, and some are missing; sequencing was by immunoSEQ multiplex PCR. Seen here are around 92,000 clones, about 82% observed once, and the top ten hold 25%. Sequencing was performed on peripheral blood. The receptors shown here come from a human donor in a cohort sampled during active COVID-19.

The chain couples TRBV7-9 to TRBJ2-2; 11 nucleotides line up with TRBD2. The junction had 6 bases not matched to a gene; V was cut back by 5 bases and J by 4 bases. Germline V gene sequence: CDR1 SEHNR, CDR2 FQNEAQ (reference sequence). This CDR3 is 16 amino acids long. CDR3 sequence: CASSDSGRAVTGELFF. Written as DNA, the CDR3 is TGTGCCAGCAGCGATAGCGGGAGGGCCGTCACCGGGGAGCTGTTTTTT.

The chain is built from TRBV10-3 and TRBJ2-5; 8 bases agree with TRBD1. The germline gives CDR1 ENHRY, CDR2 SYGVKD. Germline trimming cut 8 bases from V and 5 bases from J; bases unmatched to any gene: 7. This CDR3 is 13 amino acids long. CDR3 protein: CAIGDRGGETQYF. The DNA of the CDR3 is TGTGCCATCGGCGACAGGGGAGGCGAGACCCAGTACTTC.

The V and J genes are TRBV2 and TRBJ1-3; D not certain. V shed 4 bases and J shed 1 base, with 5 bases lying between them. Looked up from germline, CDR1 is SNHLY and CDR2 is FYNNEI. This CDR3 is 13 amino acids long. CDR3 nucleotides: TGTGCCAGCAGTGCAGGATCTGGAAACACCATATATTTT. Translating it yields CASSAGSGNTIYF.

The chain couples TRBV6-4 to TRBJ2-1, with TRBD1 as a possible D gene (5 bases). The CDR3 loop spans 16 amino acids. CDR1 MRHNA and CDR2 SNTAGT come from the germline V gene. Between the trimmed V and J ends, which lost 3 bases and 0 bases, there was a span of 12 bases. CDR3 in amino acids: CASSDRPGLSYNEQFF. The DNA of the CDR3 is TGTGCCAGCAGTGATCGGCCAGGGCTCTCCTACAATGAGCAGTTCTTC.

This clone was counted once. The junction does not match germline at one end; this may be a read error. The CDR3 coding sequence is TGTGCCAGTAGTCTAGACAGGGGTGGGGATACGCAGTATTTT. It specifies CASSLDRGGDTQYF. This chain links TRBV19 with TRBJ2-3, with 8 bases fitting TRBD1. The CDR3 covers 14 residues. Germline values: CDR1 LNHDA, CDR2 SQIVND (reference sequence). The complete variable domain, with remaining parts taken from reference TRBV19 and TRBJ2-3, reads DGGITQSPKYLFRKEGQNVTLSCEQNLNHDAMYWYRQDPGQGLRLIYYSQIVNDFQKGDIAEGYSVSREKKESFPLTVTSAQKNPTAFYLCASSLDRGGDTQYFGPGTRLTVL.

V usage is TRBV24-1 and J usage is TRBJ2-5, with D possibly being TRBD2 (6 bases). The germline V and J ends were trimmed by 6 bases and 1 base, with 17 bases remaining between them. This CDR3 is built from 16 residues. The V gene's germline CDR1 is KGHDR and CDR2 SFDVKD. The CDR3 DNA sequence: TGTGCCACCAGTACTGGGGGGTCGGGGACCCAAGAGACCCAGTACTTC. Protein sequence: CATSTGGSGTQETQYF.

The chain recombines TRBV7-8 with TRBJ1-4; 10 nucleotides agree with TRBD1. There are 18 residues in the CDR3. The ends lost 2 bases at V and 4 bases at J; junction bases unmatched: 10. Germline loops: CDR1 SGHVS, CDR2 FQNEAQ. The CDR3 DNA reads TGTGCCAGCAGCTTACCGTCCCGGGACAGGGGACTTAATGAAAAACTGTTTTTT. It translates to CASSLPSRDRGLNEKLFF.

The V and J genes are TRBV19 and TRBJ2-1, with TRBD1 as a possible D gene (6 bases). Trimming took 2 bases from V and 2 from J, leaving 19 bases between them. Per the germline V gene, CDR1 is LNHDA and CDR2 is SQIVND (reference sequence). CDR3 length equals 18 residues. The CDR3 is CASSISPFPGQAYNEQFF. CDR3 in DNA: TGTGCCAGTAGTATATCCCCCTTTCCGGGACAAGCCTACAATGAGCAGTTCTTC.

The V gene is TRBV19, the J gene TRBJ2-7; 9 positions agree with TRBD2. With 3 bases clipped from V and 3 bases from J, the junction kept 9 bases outside the gene matches. The CDR3 has 16 amino acids. Germline CDR1 reads LNHDA; CDR2 reads SQIVND (reference sequence). CDR3 sequence reads: CASSMAGGRALYEQYF. CDR3 coding DNA: TGTGCCAGTAGTATGGCGGGCGGGAGGGCCCTCTACGAGCAGTACTTC. The complete variable domain, with remaining parts taken from reference TRBV19 and TRBJ2-7, reads DGGITQSPKYLFRKEGQNVTLSCEQNLNHDAMYWYRQDPGQGLRLIYYSQIVNDFQKGDIAEGYSVSREKKESFPLTVTSAQKNPTAFYLCASSMAGGRALYEQYFGPGTRLTVT.

J is TRBJ2-6 and V is TRBV3-1 (or the pseudogene TRBV3-2); the match to TRBD1 covers 10 bases. Trimming removed 6 bases from V and 8 bases from J; junction bases left unmatched: 7. This CDR3 comprises 15 residues. Germline values: CDR1 LGHDT, CDR2 YNNKEL (reference sequence). CDR3 sequence: CASSPGTGESNVLTF. CDR3 bases: TGTGCCAGCAGTCCCGGGACAGGGGAGTCCAACGTCCTGACTTTC.

The sample holds a few counts of this clone. The gene calls are TRBV19 and TRBJ2-1; possible D gene TRBD2, 6 bases. V lost 4 bases, J lost 0 bases, and 7 bases lay in between. The CDR3 contains 14 residues. Germline V gives CDR1 LNHDA, CDR2 SQIVND (reference sequence). The CDR3 loop reads CASSSGISYNEQFF. CDR3 sequence (DNA): TGTGCCAGTAGTAGCGGGATCTCCTACAATGAGCAGTTCTTC.

The gene calls are TRBV7-9 and TRBJ2-1; 9 bases agree with TRBD2. V shed 2 bases, J shed 9 bases, and the junction held 14 bases outside the gene matches. This CDR3 region has 17 residues. Per germline, CDR1 SEHNR and CDR2 FQNEAQ (reference sequence). The CDR3 spells CASSLFLGAGGGGEQFF. The CDR3 DNA sequence: TGTGCCAGCAGCTTATTTTTAGGGGCGGGAGGGGGCGGTGAGCAGTTCTTC.

Comment on this clone: This specimen includes other DNA sequences encoding the same CDR3. This rearrangement joins TRBV6-5 to TRBJ2-1, with D hard to call. Germline V CDR1 and CDR2: MNHEY, SVGAGI. V gave up 4 bases and J gave up 6 bases, with 4 bases separating them. The CDR3 loop spans 11 amino acids. CDR3 nucleotide sequence: TGTGCCAGCAGTTCCATCAATGAGCAGTTCTTC. Translation gives CASSSINEQFF.

The chain is built from TRBV7-2 and TRBJ1-5; tentative D call: TRBD1 (5 bases). This CDR3 is 14 amino acids long. Germline CDR1 reads SGHTA; CDR2 reads FQGNSA. V was clipped by 5 bases and J by 4 bases, with 12 bases between them. The CDR3 DNA is TGTGCCAGCAGCCGCCCCGGGACTAATCAGCCCCAGCATTTT. This gives the protein CASSRPGTNQPQHF. The whole variable domain, remainder taken from reference TRBV7-2 and TRBJ1-5, is GAGVSQSPSNKVTEKGKDVELRCDPISGHTALYWYRQSLGQGLEFLIYFQGNSAPDKSGLPSDRFSAERTGGSVSTLTIQRTQQEDSAVYLCASSRPGTNQPQHFGDGTRLSIL.

This chain connects TRBV21-1 to TRBJ2-5; TRBD1 is taken as the D call from the table, unchecked against the DNA. TRBV21-1 constitutes a pseudogene. The CDR3 has 14 residues. CDR3 bases: TGTGCCAGCAGCAAAGGACAGGGCGTAGAGACCCAGTACTTC. Amino acid sequence: CASSKGQGVETQYF.

The rearrangement uses TRBV4-3 and TRBJ2-1, with D possibly TRBD2 on 6 matching bases. V dropped 0 bases and J dropped 4 bases, with 7 bases sitting between them. Germline CDR1 is LGHNA and CDR2 is YSLEER. This CDR3 region has 14 residues. The CDR3 is CASSQDGGYNEQFF. CDR3 nucleotide sequence: TGCGCCAGCAGCCAAGATGGAGGGTACAATGAGCAGTTCTTC.

The chain links TRBV9 to TRBJ2-7; weak D call: TRBD2 (6 bases). CDR3 size: 15 residues. Germline-derived CDR1 and CDR2 are SGDLS and YYNGEE. Trimming cost V 0 bases and J 5 bases, with 15 bases left between them. CDR3 DNA sequence: TGTGCCAGCAGCGTAGATTGGGGGACTGCAAACGAGCAGTACTTC. Its protein is CASSVDWGTANEQYF. The variable domain in full, completed from reference TRBV9 and TRBJ2-7, reads DSGVTQTPKHLITATGQRVTLRCSPRSGDLSVYWYQQSLDQGLQFLIQYYNGEERAKGNILERFSAQQFPDLHSELNLSSLELGDSALYFCASSVDWGTANEQYFGPGTRLTVT.

This chain uses TRBV3-1 (or the pseudogene TRBV3-2) with TRBJ1-2; 12 nucleotides agree with TRBD1. This CDR3 comprises 17 residues. The germline V gene encodes CDR1 LGHDT and CDR2 YNNKEL (reference sequence). Trimming took 1 base from V and 5 from J; bases not matched to a gene: 8. DNA of the CDR3: TGTGCCAGCAGCCAAGCCGGGACAGGGGGCGTCGGGTATGGCTACACCTTC. Translating it yields CASSQAGTGGVGYGYTF.

The rearrangement uses TRBV19 and TRBJ1-6; D gene ambiguous. The CDR3 has 13 amino acids. Trimming pared 1 base from V and 10 bases from J, leaving 8 bases between. Germline V lookup: CDR1 LNHDA, CDR2 SQIVND (reference sequence). CDR3 DNA: TGTGCCAGTAGTATAGTCTTCCGGTCACCCCTCCACTTT. Amino acids: CASSIVFRSPLHF.

The rearrangement joins TRBV14 to TRBJ2-7; D is undetermined. CDR1 and CDR2 from the germline V gene are SGHDN and FVKESK. The CDR3 runs 13 residues. V was trimmed by 3 bases and J by 0 bases, leaving 6 bases between them. This CDR3 reads CASSQRHSYEQYF. The CDR3 nucleotides are TGTGCCAGCAGCCAGAGACACTCCTACGAGCAGTACTTC.

CDR3 region: CSVRDSYYGYTF. CDR3 bases: TGCAGCGTTAGGGACAGCTACTATGGCTACACCTTC. The chain employs TRBV29-1 and TRBJ1-2; 7 positions agree with TRBD1. The CDR3 loop spans 12 amino acids. CDR1 SQVTM and CDR2 ANQGSEA come from the germline V gene. J lost 3 bases, V lost 5 bases, and 3 bases had no gene match.

The genes are TRBV4-1 and TRBJ1-5, with 11 nucleotides matching TRBD1. The CDR3 runs 16 residues. Trimming cost V 1 base and J 3 bases; bases outside gene matches: 2. In germline, CDR1 is MGHRA, CDR2 YSYEKL. CDR3 in DNA: TGCGCCAGCAGCCAAGGGGACAGGGGGGACAATCAGCCCCAGCATTTT. Its protein product is CASSQGDRGDNQPQHF.

This chain's CDR3 is CASSSPGLAREQFF. In nucleotides, the CDR3 is TGTGCCAGCAGCTCACCCGGACTAGCCCGTGAGCAGTTCTTC. The chain carries TRBV11-3 and TRBJ2-1; 8 bases align to TRBD2. Looked up from germline, CDR1 is SGHNT and CDR2 is YENEEA. With V trimmed by 4 bases and J by 9 bases, 8 bases remained unmatched. The CDR3 runs to 14 residues.

V and J are TRBV2 and TRBJ1-4; D is uncertain. Per the germline V gene, CDR1 is SNHLY and CDR2 is FYNNEI. This CDR3 has 10 amino acids. With 8 bases removed from V and 14 bases from J, the gap between germline ends came to 12 bases. The CDR3 here is CASSRNYLFF. The CDR3 DNA reads TGTGCCAGCTCCAGGAATTATCTGTTTTTT.

V is TRBV4-1 and J is TRBJ2-5, with D maybe TRBD2 (5 bases). V was cut by 4 bases and J by 2 bases, with 11 bases left in between. Per germline, CDR1 MGHRA and CDR2 YSYEKL. The CDR3 has 14 amino acids. The CDR3 loop reads CASSPRTGQETQYF. The DNA of the CDR3 is TGCGCCAGCAGCCCTCGGACTGGGCAAGAGACCCAGTACTTC.

In this sample, this clone turned up many times. This rearrangement joins TRBV5-1 to TRBJ1-6; D uncertain. V was shortened by 3 bases and J by 9 bases, with 13 bases between the two germline ends. This CDR3 comprises 14 residues. Germline CDR1 SGHRS, CDR2 YFSETQ. DNA of the CDR3: TGCGCCAGCAGCTACGACATCAATGTTTCACCCCTCCACTTT. It is translated as CASSYDINVSPLHF.

The CDR3 spells CATSDYGQDTQYF. CDR3 nucleotides: TGTGCCACCAGTGATTACGGACAGGATACGCAGTATTTT. This sequence joins TRBV24-1 and TRBJ2-3; tentatively, D is TRBD1 (6 bases). The germline CDR1 and CDR2 sequences are KGHDR and SFDVKD. V was trimmed by 2 bases and J by 6 bases, leaving 8 bases between them. CDR3 length: 13 residues.